A single sample gave rise to the 2 T cell receptor beta chains below, sequenced in a study of T cells after yellow fever vaccination. TCRdb independently ran MiXCR on the 5' RACE reads; one entry per CDR3 protein. This sample has a few hundred thousand distinct CDR3 sequences; approximately 18% occur once, and the top ten carry roughly a sixth. This specimen consisted of PBMCs, obtained before the yellow fever booster vaccination. These receptors were collected from a man between 18 and 35 years old who received the YFV17D yellow fever vaccine.

The rearrangement joins TRBV4-1 to TRBJ2-5; D may be TRBD1 or TRBD2 (5 bases each). CDR1 and CDR2 from the germline V gene are MGHRA and YSYEKL. This CDR3 contains 15 residues. Trimming took off 2 bases at V and 5 bases at J, with 15 bases between the two ends. The CDR3 coding sequence is TGCGCCAGCAGCCAAACCGGGACGGCTCGGGAGACCCAGTACTTC. It specifies CASSQTGTARETQYF.

This chain connects TRBV27 to TRBJ1-2; 7 bases are a match to TRBD1. J was trimmed by 5 bases and V by 3 bases; bases with no gene match: 6. Germline V gene data show CDR1 as MNHEY and CDR2 as SMNVEV (reference sequence). This CDR3 spans 14 amino acids. The CDR3 loop reads CASSLLGTEYGYTF. In nucleotides, the CDR3 is TGTGCCAGCAGTTTGCTGGGGACAGAATATGGCTACACCTTC.